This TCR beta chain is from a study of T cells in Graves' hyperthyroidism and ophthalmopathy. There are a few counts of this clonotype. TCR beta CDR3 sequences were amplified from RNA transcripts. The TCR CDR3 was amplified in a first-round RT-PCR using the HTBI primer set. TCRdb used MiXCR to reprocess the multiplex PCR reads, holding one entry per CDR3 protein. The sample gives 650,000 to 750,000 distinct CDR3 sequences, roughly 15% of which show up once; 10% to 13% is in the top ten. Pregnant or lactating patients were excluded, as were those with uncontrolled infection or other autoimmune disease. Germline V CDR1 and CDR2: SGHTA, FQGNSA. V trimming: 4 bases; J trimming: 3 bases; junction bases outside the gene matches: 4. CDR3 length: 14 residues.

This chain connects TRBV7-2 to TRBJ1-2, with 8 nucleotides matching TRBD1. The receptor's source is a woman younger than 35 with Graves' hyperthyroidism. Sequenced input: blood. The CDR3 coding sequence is TGTGCCAGCAGCTACGGGACAGGCTACTATGGCTACACCTTC. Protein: CASSYGTGYYGYTF.